This T cell receptor beta chain was captured by sequencing in a study of shared clonotypes between healthy human individuals. The study's findings and limits: Estimated richness was generally greater in naive than memory subsets. The expectation was that sequencing depth would affect clonotype sharing among donors.

TCRdb's table, derived via immunoSEQ multiplex PCR, lists solely in-frame clones and lacks some. The sample has just over 2,000,000 clones, 85% to 95% seen once. Trimming cost V 4 bases and J 2 bases, with 12 bases left between them. The CDR3 loop spans 13 amino acids. From germline, CDR1 is GTSNPN and CDR2 SVGIG (reference sequence). With regard to this clone: What it recognizes is unknown.

The receptor was derived from a man between 18 and 29 years old in good health. The sample taken for sequencing was naive CD4+ T cells sorted from blood. Subset denoted: CD45RA+ positively selected. The V and J genes are TRBV30 and TRBJ2-7; perhaps D is TRBD1 or TRBD2 (5 bases each). CDR3 in DNA: TGTGCCTGGACTCCAGGGAGTACCTACGAGCAGTACTTC. Translated, it gives CAWTPGSTYEQYF.